This T cell receptor (beta chain) stems from a study of T cell changes during pregnancy in multiple sclerosis (dated by TCRdb to between 2019 and 2020). The study in broad terms: Changes in the T cell repertoire over the course of pregnancy were examined in this study in women with multiple sclerosis.

Preparation of the library involved the immunoSEQ multiplex PCR assay. TCRdb took over this immuneACCESS table, retaining in-frame rearrangements with V and J assigned. Such tables are incomplete; in checked studies, under half of the missing clones stem from an unresolved V gene, and the remainder is unexplained. This sample is represented by under 45,000 clones; 90% to 97% of them were singletons. The top ten clones comprise 0.89% of the sample. Worth noting for this clone: Its antigen is still unknown. The record has no base qualities; no much larger clone is one base away.

The sample in question was peripheral blood, obtained in the second trimester of pregnancy. The receptor was isolated from a female donor with multiple sclerosis, enrolled in a pregnancy study.

Read as DNA, the sequence is TGTGCCAGCAGAAAGGGACAGATCCAAGAGACCCAGTACTTC. This is translated as CASRKGQIQETQYF. The V and J segments used are TRBV28 and TRBJ2-5; TRBD1 agrees with 7 junctional bases. Here V drops 6 bases and J drops 1 base, and the junction holds 5 bases not matched to any gene. The CDR3 numbers 14 residues from cysteine through phenylalanine. Kept here is only the CDR3 DNA, which spans 42 bases and is read in frame from base 1. In the germline V gene, CDR1 corresponds to MDHEN and CDR2 to SYDVKM.